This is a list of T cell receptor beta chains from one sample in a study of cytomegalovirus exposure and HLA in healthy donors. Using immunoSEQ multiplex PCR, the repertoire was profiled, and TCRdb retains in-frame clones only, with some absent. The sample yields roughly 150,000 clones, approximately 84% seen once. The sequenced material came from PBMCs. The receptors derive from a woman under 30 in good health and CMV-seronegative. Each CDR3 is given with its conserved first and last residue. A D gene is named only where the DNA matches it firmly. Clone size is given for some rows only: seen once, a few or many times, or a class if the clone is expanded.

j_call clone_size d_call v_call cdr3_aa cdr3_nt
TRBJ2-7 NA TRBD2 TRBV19 CASSISGLGAHSTYEQYF TGTGCCAGTAGTATCTCGGGACTAGGGGCCCATAGTACCTACGAGCAGTACTTC
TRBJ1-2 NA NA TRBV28 CASSPEDHGYTF TGTGCCAGCAGCCCCGAGGATCATGGCTACACCTTC
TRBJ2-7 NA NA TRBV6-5 CASSYGTWPYEQYF TGTGCCAGCAGTTACGGGACATGGCCCTACGAGCAGTACTTC
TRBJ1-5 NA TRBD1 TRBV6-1 CASSGQGWIGNQPQHF TGTGCCAGCAGTGGACAGGGCTGGATCGGGAATCAGCCCCAGCATTTT
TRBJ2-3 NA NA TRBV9 CASSVDRGGKDTQYF TGTGCCAGCAGCGTAGATAGGGGGGGCAAAGATACGCAGTATTTT
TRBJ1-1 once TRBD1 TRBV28 CASRTEGQGNTEAFF TGTGCCAGCAGGACCGAGGGACAGGGGAACACTGAAGCTTTCTTT
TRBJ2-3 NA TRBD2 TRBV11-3 CASSWGDGRAADTQYF TGTGCCAGCAGCTGGGGGGACGGGAGGGCCGCAGATACGCAGTATTTT
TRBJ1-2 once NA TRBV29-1 CSVLGGGNYGYTF TGCAGCGTCCTTGGTGGGGGGAACTATGGCTACACCTTC
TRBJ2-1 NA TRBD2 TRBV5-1 CASSLAPTSGRREQFF TGCGCCAGCAGCTTGGCCCCCACTAGCGGGAGACGTGAGCAGTTCTTC
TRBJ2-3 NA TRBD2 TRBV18 CASSPPGGGAGDTQYF TGTGCCAGCTCACCACCCGGCGGGGGGGCCGGAGATACGCAGTATTTT
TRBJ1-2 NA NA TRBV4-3 CASSQDLPDNGYGYTF TGCGCCAGCAGCCAAGATTTGCCAGACAACGGCTATGGCTACACCTTC
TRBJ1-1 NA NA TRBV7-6 CASSPAVGATEAFF TGTGCCAGCAGCCCCGCGGTGGGGGCCACTGAAGCTTTCTTT
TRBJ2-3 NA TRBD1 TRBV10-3 CAIRRDRAGADTQYF TGTGCCATCAGGAGGGACAGGGCCGGAGCAGATACGCAGTATTTT
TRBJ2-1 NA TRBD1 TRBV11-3 CASSLGVFGTGVDEQFF TGTGCCAGCAGCTTAGGGGTCTTTGGGACAGGGGTCGATGAGCAGTTCTTC
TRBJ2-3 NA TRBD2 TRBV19 CASSQTSGRIADTQYF TGTGCCAGTAGCCAGACTAGCGGGAGAATAGCAGATACGCAGTATTTT
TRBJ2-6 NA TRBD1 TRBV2 CASSGTGVFQANVLTF TGTGCCAGCAGTGGGACAGGGGTCTTTCAGGCCAACGTCCTGACTTTC
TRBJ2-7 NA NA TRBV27 CASRAPGQDTYEQYF TGTGCCAGCAGAGCCCCGGGACAAGATACCTACGAGCAGTACTTC
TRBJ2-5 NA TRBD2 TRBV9 CASSTGLAGGQTQYF TGTGCCAGCAGCACCGGACTAGCGGGAGGGCAGACCCAGTACTTC
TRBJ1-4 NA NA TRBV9 CASSPGQLATNEKLFF TGTGCCAGCAGCCCTGGACAGTTGGCAACTAATGAAAAACTGTTTTTT
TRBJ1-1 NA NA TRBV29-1 CSVEDRQGLNTEAFF TGCAGCGTTGAAGATCGGCAGGGGCTTAACACTGAAGCTTTCTTT
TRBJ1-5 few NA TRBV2 CASRTREPQHF TGTGCCAGCAGGACCCGGGAGCCCCAGCATTTT
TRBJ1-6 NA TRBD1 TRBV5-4 CASTQDRGNSPLHF TGTGCCAGCACCCAAGACAGGGGGAATTCACCCCTCCACTTT
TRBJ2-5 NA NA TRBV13 CASSATHSGGPSFGETQYF TGTGCCAGCAGCGCCACACACTCGGGGGGCCCCTCCTTCGGGGAGACCCAGTACTTC
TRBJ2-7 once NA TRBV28 CASTLHRAYEQYF TGTGCCAGCACCTTGCACAGGGCGTACGAGCAGTACTTC
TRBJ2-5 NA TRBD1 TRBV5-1 CASSLAGTGDETQYF TGCGCCAGCAGCTTGGCCGGGACAGGAGACGAGACCCAGTACTTC
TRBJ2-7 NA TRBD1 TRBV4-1 CASSHGQGSPYEQYF TGCGCCAGCAGCCACGGACAGGGGTCCCCGTACGAGCAGTACTTC
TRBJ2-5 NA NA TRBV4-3 CASSQGGRETQYF TGCGCCAGCAGCCAGGGAGGACGGGAGACCCAGTACTTC
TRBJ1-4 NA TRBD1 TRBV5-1 CASSPEGQGIREKLFF TGCGCCAGCAGCCCCGAGGGACAGGGTATTAGAGAAAAACTGTTTTTT
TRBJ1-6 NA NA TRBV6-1 CASSEAWPRGSPLHF TGTGCCAGCAGTGAAGCCTGGCCAAGAGGCTCACCCCTCCACTTT
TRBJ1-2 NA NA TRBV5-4 CASSRPENYGYTF TGTGCCAGCAGCCGGCCGGAGAACTATGGCTACACCTTC
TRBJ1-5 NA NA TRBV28 CASSPCAQHF TGTGCCAGCAGTCCATGCGCTCAGCATTTT
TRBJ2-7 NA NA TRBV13 CASSLGQAAYEQYF TGTGCCAGCAGCCTTGGCCAGGCCGCCTACGAGCAGTACTTC
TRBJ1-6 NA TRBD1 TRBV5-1 CASSLGTGDSPLHF TGCGCCAGCAGCCTAGGGACAGGGGATTCACCCCTCCACTTT
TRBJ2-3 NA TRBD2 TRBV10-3 CAISEGGTSGVSSTDTQYF TGTGCCATCAGTGAGGGGGGGACTAGCGGGGTTTCCAGCACAGATACGCAGTATTTT
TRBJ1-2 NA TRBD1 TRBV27 CASSLIQGGDGGYTF TGTGCCAGCAGTTTGATACAGGGGGGGGATGGCGGCTACACCTTC
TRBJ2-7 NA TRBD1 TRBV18 CASSPWQGAYEQYF TGTGCCAGCTCACCTTGGCAGGGGGCCTACGAGCAGTACTTC
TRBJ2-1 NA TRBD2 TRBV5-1 CASSHSGREGNEQFF TGCGCCAGCAGCCATAGCGGGAGGGAGGGGAATGAGCAGTTCTTC
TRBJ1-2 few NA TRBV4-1 CASSPNREDGYTF TGCGCCAGCAGCCCTAATCGGGAGGATGGCTACACCTTC
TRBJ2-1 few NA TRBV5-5 CASSLTGTLSYNEQFF TGTGCCAGCAGCTTGACCGGGACTTTATCCTACAATGAGCAGTTCTTC
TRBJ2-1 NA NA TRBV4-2 CASSQEPVDEQFF TGTGCCAGCAGCCAAGAACCGGTGGATGAGCAGTTCTTC
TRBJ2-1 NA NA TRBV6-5 CASGDSYNEQFF TGTGCCAGCGGAGACAGCTACAATGAGCAGTTCTTC
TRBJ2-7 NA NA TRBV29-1 CSVVPGRGEQYF TGCAGCGTTGTGCCAGGGCGAGGAGAGCAGTACTTC
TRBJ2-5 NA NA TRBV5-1 CASSLGDQETQYF TGCGCCAGCAGCTTGGGAGACCAAGAGACCCAGTACTTC
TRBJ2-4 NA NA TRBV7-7 CASSLGRQKAKNIQYF TGTGCCAGCAGCTTAGGGAGACAGAAAGCCAAAAACATTCAGTACTTC
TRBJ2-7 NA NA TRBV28 CASRPRGLLQLYEQYF TGTGCCAGCAGACCAAGGGGCCTGCTACAACTCTACGAGCAGTACTTC
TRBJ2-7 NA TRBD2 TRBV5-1 CASSLGISGGPHEQYF TGCGCCAGCAGCTTGGGTATTAGCGGGGGTCCCCACGAGCAGTACTTC
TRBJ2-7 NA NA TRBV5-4 CASSLGSVTGEQYF TGTGCCAGCAGCTTGGGGTCGGTAACGGGCGAGCAGTACTTC
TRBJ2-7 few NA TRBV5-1 CASSLGGEQYF TGCGCCAGCAGCTTAGGGGGCGAGCAGTACTTC
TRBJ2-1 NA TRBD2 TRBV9 CASSVTGRSFSYNEQFF TGTGCCAGCAGCGTAACCGGGAGGTCATTCTCCTACAATGAGCAGTTCTTC
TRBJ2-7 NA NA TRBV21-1 CASSKVKRTYEQYF TGTGCCAGCAGCAAAGTTAAGCGCACCTACGAGCAGTACTTC
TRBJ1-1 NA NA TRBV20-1 CSAYSLQAFF TGCAGTGCTTACTCCTTGCAAGCTTTCTTT
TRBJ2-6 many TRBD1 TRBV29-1 CSVGTVPSGANVLTF TGCAGCGTGGGGACAGTGCCTTCTGGGGCCAACGTCCTGACTTTC
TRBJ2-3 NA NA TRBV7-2 CASSQGQLRKYF TGTGCCAGCAGCCAGGGGCAATTACGCAAGTATTTT
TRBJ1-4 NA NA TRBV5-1 CASSVNPGVTNEKLFF TGCGCCAGCAGCGTAAACCCAGGGGTAACTAATGAAAAACTGTTTTTT
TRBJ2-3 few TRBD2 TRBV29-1 CSVEDRSSLADSTDTQYF TGCAGCGTTGAAGATAGGTCGTCGCTAGCGGACAGCACAGATACGCAGTATTTT
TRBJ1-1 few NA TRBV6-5 CASRGSGGANTEAFF TGTGCCAGCAGGGGAAGCGGGGGGGCGAACACTGAAGCTTTCTTT
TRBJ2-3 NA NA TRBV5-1 CASSSSGGPDTQYF TGCGCCAGCAGCTCATCAGGGGGGCCAGATACGCAGTATTTT